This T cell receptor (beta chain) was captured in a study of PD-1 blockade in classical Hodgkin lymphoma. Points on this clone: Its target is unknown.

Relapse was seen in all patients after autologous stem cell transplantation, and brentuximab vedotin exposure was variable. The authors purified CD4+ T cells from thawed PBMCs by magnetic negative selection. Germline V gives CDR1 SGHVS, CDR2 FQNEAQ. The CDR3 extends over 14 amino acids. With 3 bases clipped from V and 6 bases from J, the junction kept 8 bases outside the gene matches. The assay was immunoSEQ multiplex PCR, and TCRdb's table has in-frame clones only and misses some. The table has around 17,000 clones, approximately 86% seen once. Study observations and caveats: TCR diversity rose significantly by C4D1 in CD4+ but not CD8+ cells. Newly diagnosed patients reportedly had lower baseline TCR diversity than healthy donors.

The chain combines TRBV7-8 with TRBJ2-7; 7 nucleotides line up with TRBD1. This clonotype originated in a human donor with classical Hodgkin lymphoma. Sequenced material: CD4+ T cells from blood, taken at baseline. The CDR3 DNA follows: TGTGCCAGCAGCTTGGACAGGACGGCCAGCGAGCAGTACTTC. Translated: CASSLDRTASEQYF.